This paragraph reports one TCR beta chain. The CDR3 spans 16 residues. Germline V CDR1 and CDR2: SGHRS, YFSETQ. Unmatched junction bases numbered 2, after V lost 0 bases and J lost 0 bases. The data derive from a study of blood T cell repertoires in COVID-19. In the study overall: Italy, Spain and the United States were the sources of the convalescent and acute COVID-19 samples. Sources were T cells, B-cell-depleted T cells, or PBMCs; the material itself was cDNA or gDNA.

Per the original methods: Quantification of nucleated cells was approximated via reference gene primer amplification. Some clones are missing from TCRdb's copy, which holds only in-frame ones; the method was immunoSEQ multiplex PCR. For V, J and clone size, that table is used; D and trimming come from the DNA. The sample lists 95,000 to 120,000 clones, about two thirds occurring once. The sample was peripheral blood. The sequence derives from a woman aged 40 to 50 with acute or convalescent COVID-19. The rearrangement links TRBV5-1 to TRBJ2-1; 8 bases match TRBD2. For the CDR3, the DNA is TGCGCCAGCAGCTTGGCCGCGGGGGGCTCCTACAATGAGCAGTTCTTC. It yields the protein CASSLAAGGSYNEQFF.